One and the same sample provided the 11 T cell receptor beta chains below, sequenced in a study of long-term antiretroviral therapy in people with HIV. This was the immunoSEQ v3.0 assay at survey level. Generated by immunoSEQ multiplex PCR, the TCRdb table keeps only in-frame clones and is missing some. Here the sample spans 35,000 to 45,000 clones, 94% being singletons. The source was unsorted PBMCs, collected 4.1 years after starting antiretroviral therapy. The receptors shown here come from a woman aged 45-59 years with HIV.

The CDR3 sequence is CASKDRDESNSPLHF. In nucleotides, the CDR3 is TGTGCCAGCAAGGACAGGGATGAATCTAATTCACCCCTCCACTTT. The rearrangement uses TRBV2 and TRBJ1-6, with TRBD1 identical over 8 bases. From germline, CDR1 is SNHLY and CDR2 FYNNEI. The CDR3 extends over 15 amino acids. V dropped 7 bases and J dropped 6; count of bases not matched to a gene: 8.

The rearrangement joins TRBV4-1 to TRBJ1-6, with D unclear. The germline V gene encodes CDR1 MGHRA and CDR2 YSYEKL. CDR3 length: 17 residues. With 5 bases removed from V and 8 bases from J, the gap between germline ends came to 22 bases. The CDR3 loop reads CASSLSGSGWGDSPLHF. The CDR3 DNA reads TGCGCCAGCAGCTTAAGTGGCAGCGGATGGGGTGATTCACCCCTCCACTTT.

Written as DNA, the CDR3 is TGTGCCAGCAGCGTAGGCGGGGACAGGGGTCAGCCCCAGCATTTT. It translates to CASSVGGDRGQPQHF. V and J are TRBV9 and TRBJ1-5; 10 positions agree with TRBD1. Unmatched junction bases numbered 3, after V lost 0 bases and J lost 6 bases. Germline V gene data show CDR1 as SGDLS and CDR2 as YYNGEE. The CDR3 sequence is 15 residues long.

The chain couples TRBV18 to TRBJ2-5; D possibly corresponds to TRBD1 (6 bases). CDR3 length: 14 residues. The V gene's germline CDR1 is KGHSH and CDR2 LQKENI. The V end lost 8 bases, the J end lost 1 base, and 14 bases lay between the germline ends. Written as DNA, the CDR3 is TGTGCCAGCGGCGAGGGGGTGACCCAAGAGACCCAGTACTTC. It specifies CASGEGVTQETQYF.

As DNA, the CDR3 is TGTGCCACCACCCACCCGGGACATCAGGGGGGAGCTTTCTTT. This codes for CATTHPGHQGGAFF. The gene calls are TRBV6-5 and TRBJ1-1; TRBD1 aligns across 7 bases. Trimming at V came to 10 bases and at J to 10 bases, leaving 18 bases not matched to a gene. The CDR3 runs to 14 residues. Germline values: CDR1 MNHEY, CDR2 SVGAGI.

J is TRBJ1-1 and V is TRBV7-2; D is uncertain. Germline V CDR1 and CDR2: SGHTA, FQGNSA. V was shortened by 1 base and J by 3 bases, with 9 bases between the two germline ends. CDR3 size: 14 residues. CDR3 sequence reads: CASSLGASDTEAFF. The CDR3 nucleotides read TGTGCCAGCAGCTTAGGGGCCAGCGACACTGAAGCTTTCTTT.

This clone was counted only a few times. The chain links TRBV19 to TRBJ2-2; 11 bases fit TRBD1. Trimming cost V 5 bases and J 4 bases; bases outside gene matches: 3. The germline CDR1 and CDR2 sequences are LNHDA and SQIVND (reference sequence). This CDR3 has 15 residues. CDR3 DNA sequence: TGTGCCAGTAGTCCGGGGACAGGGGGCACCGGGGAGCTGTTTTTT. Its protein is CASSPGTGGTGELFF.

The CDR3 DNA is TGTGCCAGCAGCTTAGACGGGGCCGGCGCCACTGAAGCTTTCTTT. Translated: CASSLDGAGATEAFF. The chain joins TRBV11-3 to TRBJ1-1, with a possible D match to TRBD1 (5 bases). V was cut by 0 bases and J by 4 bases, with 12 bases left in between. This CDR3 has 15 residues. Germline V lookup: CDR1 SGHNT, CDR2 YENEEA.

This chain connects TRBV5-6 to TRBJ1-1; D is uncertain. In germline, CDR1 is SGHDT, CDR2 YYEEEE. V was cut by 4 bases and J by 8 bases, with 12 bases left in between. The CDR3 has 12 residues. The CDR3 spells CASSASKAEAFF. The CDR3 nucleotides are TGTGCCAGCAGCGCCTCAAAAGCCGAAGCTTTCTTT.

The rearrangement uses TRBV6-1 and TRBJ1-1; D gene ambiguous. The CDR3 loop spans 11 amino acids. Germline loops: CDR1 MNHNS, CDR2 SASEGT. The CDR3 region has the DNA TGTGCAGCGGAAAAGGGCACTGAAGCTTTCTTT. Amino acid sequence: CAAEKGTEAFF.

As DNA, the CDR3 is TGTGCCAGCAGCAGACAGGGGTATGGCTACACCTTC. This gives the protein CASSRQGYGYTF. The gene calls are TRBV7-9 and TRBJ1-2; 8 nucleotides agree with TRBD1. J was trimmed by 5 bases and V by 5 bases; bases with no gene match: 1. The CDR3 length is 12 residues. Germline V gene lookup returns CDR1 SEHNR and CDR2 FQNEAQ (reference sequence).